A selection of T cell receptor beta chains follows, all from one sample in a study of blood T cells in healthy people across ages. TCRdb used MiXCR to reprocess the 5' RACE reads, holding one entry per CDR3 protein. The sample lists 1,500,000 or so distinct CDR3 sequences, roughly 59% occurring once. The sample consisted of blood. These receptors all stem from a man in his late teens or twenties in good health. The CDR3 runs from the conserved cysteine through the conserved F or W. The order of the fields is CDR3 length, V gene, J gene, D gene, CDR3 protein. The D gene is left open where the match is weak.

12	TRBV10-3	TRBJ2-5	-	CAISEAQETQYF
18	TRBV7-2	TRBJ2-1	-	CASSLAWGEASSYNEQFF
15	TRBV10-3	TRBJ1-5	-	CAISESGQGSQPQHF
16	TRBV12-3/TRBV12-4	TRBJ2-7	TRBD2	CASSWGLASGWYEQYF
16	TRBV11-2	-	-	CASSYPRGGFDYEQYF
15	TRBV9	TRBJ2-3	TRBD1	CASSAHWTGADTQYF
15	TRBV29-1	TRBJ2-2	-	CSVDGWAGATGELFF
14	TRBV7-6	TRBJ2-1	TRBD1	CASSAGGNYNEQFF
15	TRBV5-5	TRBJ1-2	-	CASTRTGEQGYGYTF
13	TRBV29-1	TRBJ2-7	-	CSVRTEESYEQYF
16	TRBV4-1	TRBJ2-2	TRBD1	CASSQVQAGGPGELFF
17	TRBV12-3/TRBV12-4	TRBJ2-4	-	CASRLAQGHGEGGEQYF
15	TRBV6-5	TRBJ2-5	-	CASSYSGQPQETQYF
11	TRBV5-6	TRBJ2-5	-	CASSSGEAQYF
15	TRBV10-1	TRBJ2-3	-	CASTPSGASTDTQYF
15	TRBV12-3/TRBV12-4	TRBJ1-4	-	CASSLGTPGREKLFF
14	TRBV29-1	-	TRBD1	CGAGEGQGGYEQYF
15	TRBV24-1	TRBJ2-3	-	CATSNGAAFKDTQYF
14	TRBV28	TRBJ1-2	-	CASSLGVGSYGYTF
16	TRBV4-2	-	TRBD2	CASSQGRGELSYEQYF
14	TRBV4-3	TRBJ2-5	-	CASSQVLGEGTQYF
15	TRBV20-1	TRBJ2-7	TRBD1	CSARDPTGGTYEQYF
16	TRBV29-1	TRBJ2-1	TRBD2	CSVEGLAGVKRNEQFF
13	TRBV12-3/TRBV12-4	TRBJ2-3	-	CASSPRLADTQYF
17	TRBV28	TRBJ2-1	TRBD1	CASSPTPPTGVNNEQFF
15	TRBV4-2	TRBJ1-2	-	CASSQGDGTDYGYTF
14	TRBV7-6	TRBJ2-3	TRBD2	CASSFSGGEGTQYF
16	TRBV7-2	-	-	CASSLAVGGNPYEQYF